Presented here are 27 T cell receptor beta chains from one specimen sequenced in a study of T-cell memory formation after mild COVID-19. TCRdb independently ran MiXCR on the 5' RACE reads; one entry per CDR3 protein. The table records roughly 450,000 distinct CDR3 sequences, roughly 20% of them present only once. The sample comprised PBMCs or a T cell subset sorted from them (not recorded which). The receptors were gathered from an adult woman who had mild COVID-19 (a few samples of this study predate the infection). Cell type and time point are not known.

This clonotype occurred a few times. This chain uses TRBV5-4 with TRBJ1-2; perhaps TRBD1 as D (6 bases). CDR3 length: 16 amino acids. The germline CDR1 and CDR2 sequences are SGHNT and YYREEE (reference sequence). The V and J ends lost 4 bases and 4 bases respectively, with 20 bases between them. This chain's CDR3 is CASSPNPGQGSYGYTF. CDR3 in DNA: TGTGCCAGCAGCCCAAACCCGGGACAAGGGAGCTATGGCTACACCTTC.

This clonotype was seen a handful of times. The chain's CDR3 is CASSVGLAEGSKQYF. In DNA, the CDR3 is TGTGCCAGCAGCGTCGGTTTGGCGGAGGGATCCAAGCAGTACTTC. The chain joins TRBV9 to TRBJ2-7, with D perhaps TRBD2 (6 bases). V was trimmed by 2 bases and J by 8 bases, leaving 20 bases between them. CDR1 is SGDLS, CDR2 YYNGEE, per germline. The CDR3 has 15 residues.

This clonotype came up a few times. Here the CDR3 reads CASSGTLGAQETQYF. As DNA, the CDR3 is TGTGCCAGCAGCGGAACCTTAGGGGCACAAGAGACCCAGTACTTC. This chain links TRBV7-9 with TRBJ2-5; the D gene is possibly TRBD1 (5 bases). Germline CDR1 and CDR2: SEHNR and FQNEAQ (reference sequence). V was trimmed by 5 bases and J by 2 bases, leaving 15 bases between them. The length of the CDR3 is 15 residues.

The chain couples TRBV7-9 to TRBJ2-7; possible D gene TRBD2, 5 bases. V was pared by 5 bases and J by 6 bases, with 14 bases between. Germline V lookup: CDR1 SEHNR, CDR2 FQNEAQ (reference sequence). The CDR3 has 13 amino acids. The CDR3 loop reads CASSPEGNGEQYF. CDR3 coding DNA: TGTGCCAGCAGCCCCGAGGGAAATGGCGAGCAGTACTTC.

This chain uses TRBV20-1 with TRBJ1-5; the D is unclear. V gave up 4 bases and J gave up 7 bases, with 17 bases separating them. The V gene's germline CDR1 is DFQATT and CDR2 SNEGSKA (reference sequence). This CDR3 region has 14 residues. This CDR3 is CSATPVRLNQPQHF. The CDR3 region has the DNA TGCAGTGCTACCCCGGTCCGCCTGAACCAGCCCCAGCATTTT.

This clonotype has more than one count but fewer than ten. The CDR3 DNA follows: TGTGCCAGCACCCCACGACAGGGGGGAGGCTACACCTTC. Residues: CASTPRQGGGYTF. The chain couples TRBV12-3 or TRBV12-4 to TRBJ1-2, with 9 bases aligning to TRBD1. V lost 7 bases, J lost 8 bases, and 8 bases stayed unmatched. The CDR3 length is 13 residues.

The rearrangement links TRBV2 to TRBJ2-7, with D unresolved. In germline, CDR1 is SNHLY, CDR2 FYNNEI. V dropped 10 bases and J dropped 0 bases, with 13 bases sitting between them. The CDR3 is made up of 13 amino acids. The CDR3 DNA reads TGTGCCACCATGGACGAGAACTCCTACGAGCAGTACTTC. As protein: CATMDENSYEQYF.

The gene calls are TRBV27 and TRBJ1-2; D possibly corresponds to TRBD1 (6 bases). The CDR3 sequence is 14 residues long. V was shortened by 2 bases and J by 4 bases, with 11 bases between the two germline ends. Germline V gene sequence: CDR1 MNHEY, CDR2 SMNVEV (reference sequence). The CDR3 here is CASSLQGSPYGYTF. In DNA form, the CDR3 reads TGTGCCAGCAGTTTACAGGGGTCCCCCTATGGCTACACCTTC.

On this clonotype itself: At one end, the junction sequence differs from germline, possibly due to a read error. This chain uses TRBV11-2 with TRBJ1-6, with a tentative D call TRBD1 (6 bases). The CDR3 spans 20 residues. Germline loops: CDR1 SGHAT, CDR2 FQNNGV. CDR3 sequence (DNA): TGTGCCAGCAGATTAGGCAGGGGCCTTCGGTCGAGCTCCTATAATTCACCCCTCCACTTT. It encodes CASRLGRGLRSSSYNSPLHF.

The chain has TRBV3-1 and TRBJ2-3; D might be TRBD1 (5 bases). Trimming shortened V by 4 bases and J by 9 bases, and 17 bases separated the two germline ends. Germline CDR1 and CDR2: LGHDT and YNNKEL (reference sequence). There are 14 residues in the CDR3. This chain's CDR3 is CASSLTTVFWTQYF. In nucleotides, the CDR3 is TGTGCCAGCAGCCTGACGACAGTTTTTTGGACGCAGTATTTT.

This clonotype has just one count. The chain links TRBV6-2 or TRBV6-3 to TRBJ2-1; 9 nucleotides agree with TRBD1. The germline V gene has CDR1 MNHEY and CDR2 SVGEGT. There are 19 residues in the CDR3. The V segment lost 0 bases and the J segment 2 bases; nucleotides outside the gene matches: 11. CDR3 sequence reads: CASSYSTEGGQGPYNEQFF. The DNA of the CDR3 is TGTGCCAGCAGTTACTCGACTGAAGGGGGACAGGGACCCTACAATGAGCAGTTCTTC.

The table lists this clonotype with a few counts. V usage is TRBV25-1 and J usage is TRBJ2-7, with a possible D match to TRBD2 (6 bases). Trimming took 7 bases from V and 3 from J, leaving 10 bases between them. CDR1 MGHDK and CDR2 SYGVNS come from the germline V gene. The CDR3 sequence is 12 residues long. The CDR3 here is CASISAGYEQYF. The DNA for the CDR3 is TGTGCCAGCATCTCAGCGGGCTACGAGCAGTACTTC.

Only a few counts were recorded for this clonotype. The chain combines TRBV6-1 with TRBJ2-2; D unclear. This CDR3 comprises 13 residues. From germline, CDR1 is MNHNS and CDR2 SASEGT. With 5 bases removed from V and 1 base from J, the gap between germline ends came to 5 bases. CDR3 in DNA: TGTGCCAGCAGTACGGTGAACACCGGGGAGCTGTTTTTT. It codes for CASSTVNTGELFF.

CDR3 sequence reads: CASRPTLGLAVNNEQFF. The DNA for the CDR3 is TGTGCCAGCCGCCCAACCCTCGGGCTAGCGGTAAACAATGAGCAGTTCTTC. The chain links TRBV12-3 or TRBV12-4 to TRBJ2-1; 7 nucleotides align to TRBD2. The ends lost 8 bases at V and 5 bases at J; junction bases unmatched: 18. There are 17 residues in the CDR3.

The J gene is TRBJ1-6, the V gene TRBV4-3; D not resolved. The germline V gene encodes CDR1 LGHNA and CDR2 YSLEER. CDR3 length: 15 residues. V lost 2 bases to trimming and J lost 5 bases, with 10 bases between them. The chain's CDR3 is CASSQNTGNNSPLHF. Written as DNA, the CDR3 is TGCGCCAGCAGCCAAAATACGGGCAATAATTCACCCCTCCACTTT.

This clonotype has a handful of counts. The V and J genes are TRBV5-1 and TRBJ2-4; D is perhaps TRBD1 (5 bases). Trimming shortened V by 1 base and J by 0 bases, and 11 bases separated the two germline ends. Germline loops: CDR1 SGHRS, CDR2 YFSETQ. The CDR3 contains 16 residues. The CDR3 protein is CASSLSTGVAKNIQYF. DNA for the CDR3: TGCGCCAGCAGCTTGTCCACAGGAGTAGCCAAAAACATTCAGTACTTC.

This clonotype was seen more than once but under ten times. The CDR3 spells CASSEKRRDSGNTIYF. In nucleotides, the CDR3 is TGTGCCAGCAGTGAGAAAAGACGGGACTCTGGAAACACCATATATTTT. V is TRBV25-1 and J is TRBJ1-3, with unresolved D. The CDR3 loop spans 16 amino acids. Germline V lookup: CDR1 MGHDK, CDR2 SYGVNS. V was pared by 3 bases and J by 0 bases, with 12 bases between.

The chain carries TRBV7-3 and TRBJ2-3; TRBD2 aligns across 8 bases. After removal of 3 bases from V and 0 bases from J, the junction contained 8 bases not matched to a gene. CDR1 is SGHTA and CDR2 is FQGTGA in the germline V gene. This CDR3 region has 17 residues. The CDR3 nucleotides are TGTGCCAGCAGCTTTGGCCCAATAGCGGGAAGCACAGATACGCAGTATTTT. Its protein product is CASSFGPIAGSTDTQYF. Filled out from reference TRBV7-3 and TRBJ2-3, the complete variable domain reads GAGVSQTPSNKVTEKGKYVELRCDPISGHTALYWYRQSLGQGPEFLIYFQGTGAADDSGLPNDRFFAVRPEGSVSTLKIQRTERGDSAVYLCASSFGPIAGSTDTQYFGPGTRLTVL.

This clonotype was observed at least ten times. This chain uses TRBV28 with TRBJ1-1, with D perhaps matching TRBD1 (6 bases). Trimming shortened V by 2 bases and J by 1 base, and 14 bases separated the two germline ends. Germline values: CDR1 MDHEN, CDR2 SYDVKM. CDR3 length: 16 amino acids. The CDR3 loop reads CASSLEAGDWNTEAFF. CDR3 nucleotides: TGTGCCAGCAGTTTAGAGGCAGGGGATTGGAACACTGAAGCTTTCTTT.

This chain links TRBV6-1 with TRBJ2-7; 7 bases line up with TRBD1. In germline, CDR1 is MNHNS, CDR2 SASEGT. The CDR3 has 15 amino acids. V lost 3 bases to trimming and J lost 0 bases; unmatched junction nucleotides: 5. The CDR3 DNA is TGTGCCAGCAGTGAGGGGACAGCGCACTCCTACGAGCAGTACTTC. Protein sequence: CASSEGTAHSYEQYF.

The CDR3 is CASSSISYEQYF. CDR3 coding DNA: TGTGCCAGCAGCTCGATCTCCTACGAGCAGTACTTC. V and J are TRBV7-9 and TRBJ2-7; no reliable D call. The CDR3 is 12 amino acids. Germline CDR1 reads SEHNR; CDR2 reads FQNEAQ (reference sequence). With 4 bases removed from V and 0 bases from J, the gap between germline ends came to 4 bases.

This chain links TRBV10-3 with TRBJ2-5; D is unclear. The CDR3 covers 13 residues. Deletions cut 4 bases from V and 2 bases from J, with 8 bases between. Germline CDR1 ENHRY, CDR2 SYGVKD. CDR3 sequence (DNA): TGTGCCATCAGTGTATCGCTGCAAGAGACCCAGTACTTC. It specifies CAISVSLQETQYF.

J is TRBJ1-5 and V is TRBV20-1, with D tentatively TRBD1 (6 bases). This CDR3 contains 13 residues. The germline V gene encodes CDR1 DFQATT and CDR2 SNEGSKA (reference sequence). CDR3 loop: CSVPDSSNQPQHF. Written as DNA, the CDR3 is TGCAGCGTCCCGGACAGTAGCAATCAGCCCCAGCATTTT.

This sequence joins TRBV9 and TRBJ1-2; D is ambiguous. V shed 4 bases and J shed 1 base, with 11 bases lying between them. The germline V gene has CDR1 SGDLS and CDR2 YYNGEE. The CDR3 has 14 amino acids. CDR3: CASSPQAGNYGYTF. The CDR3 DNA sequence: TGTGCCAGCAGCCCCCAGGCGGGTAACTATGGCTACACCTTC.

The chain combines TRBV3-1 with TRBJ1-4, with D perhaps TRBD1 (5 bases). The CDR3 has 14 amino acids. Germline V CDR1 and CDR2: LGHDT, YNNKEL (reference sequence). The ends were cut back, 1 base at V and 4 bases at J, with 7 bases in the middle. The CDR3 bases are TGTGCCAGCAGCCAAGCCGGACATAATGAAAAACTGTTTTTT. Encoded protein: CASSQAGHNEKLFF.

CDR3: CASSSWRREDTEAFF. The CDR3 DNA is TGTGCCAGCAGCTCCTGGAGGAGAGAGGACACTGAAGCTTTCTTT. The rearrangement links TRBV5-4 to TRBJ1-1; D is unclear. The CDR3 runs 15 residues. Germline CDR1 is SGHNT and CDR2 is YYREEE (reference sequence). V dropped 3 bases and J dropped 3 bases, with 15 bases sitting between them.

The CDR3 region has the DNA TGCGCCAGCAGGGCCAGCTCTAGCACAGATACGCAGTATTTT. Amino acids: CASRASSSTDTQYF. The V and J genes are TRBV5-1 and TRBJ2-3; D not certain. The CDR3 has 14 amino acids. Between the trimmed V and J ends, which lost 5 bases and 0 bases, there was a span of 10 bases. CDR1 SGHRS and CDR2 YFSETQ come from the germline V gene.